One and the same sample provided the 23 T cell receptor beta chains below, sequenced in a study of cytotoxic CD8 clonotypes in ibrutinib-treated CLL. Repertoires were generated with immunoSEQ multiplex PCR, while TCRdb's copy carries only in-frame clones and drops some. The sample contains about 140,000 clones, approximately 90% of which appear only once. The sample was PBMCs, taken after 12 months of ibrutinib treatment. All receptors derive from a human donor with chronic lymphocytic leukemia.

This chain links TRBV11-1 with TRBJ2-3; D is undetermined. This CDR3 contains 15 residues. Trimming took 0 bases from V and 1 from J, leaving 8 bases between them. CDR1 SGHAT and CDR2 FQDESV come from the germline V gene (reference sequence). In DNA form, the CDR3 reads TGTGCCAGCAGCTTAGCCTCGCGCGGCACAGATACGCAGTATTTT. Its protein is CASSLASRGTDTQYF. Full variable domain (remainder filled in from reference TRBV11-1 and TRBJ2-3): EAEVAQSPRYKITEKSQAVAFWCDPISGHATLYWYRQILGQGPELLVQFQDESVVDDSQLPKDRFSAERLKGVDSTLKIQPAELGDSAMYLCASSLASRGTDTQYFGPGTRLTVL.

The chain couples TRBV5-5 to TRBJ2-1; 9 nucleotides agree with TRBD1. Germline V gene lookup returns CDR1 SGHKS and CDR2 YYEKEE (reference sequence). J was trimmed by 8 bases and V by 4 bases; bases with no gene match: 13. The CDR3 covers 16 residues. CDR3 in DNA: TGTGCCAGCAGCCTGCACCTAGGACAGGGGATCGATGAGCAGTTCTTC. It yields the protein CASSLHLGQGIDEQFF.

The chain has TRBV4-3 and TRBJ2-7, with TRBD1 as a possible D gene (6 bases). CDR1 is LGHNA, CDR2 YSLEER, per germline. Trimming pared 1 base from V and 2 bases from J, leaving 9 bases between. This CDR3 spans 14 amino acids. The CDR3 DNA follows: TGCGCCAGCAGCCAAGTGCCAGGGGCCTACGAGCAGTACTTC. It yields the protein CASSQVPGAYEQYF.

The genes are TRBV19 and TRBJ2-1; 9 bases align to TRBD1. The germline gives CDR1 LNHDA, CDR2 SQIVND (reference sequence). J gave up 10 bases and V 8 bases, and 18 bases lay outside the gene matches. This CDR3 has 16 amino acids. The DNA of the CDR3 is TGTGCCAGTGCTACCCTAGGACAGGGGAAATCGGGAGAGCAGTTCTTC. It is translated as CASATLGQGKSGEQFF.

This sequence joins TRBV19 and TRBJ2-7; TRBD1 matches at 9 bases. Germline CDR1 LNHDA, CDR2 SQIVND (reference sequence). V shed 6 bases, J shed 6 bases, and the junction held 9 bases outside the gene matches. CDR3 length: 14 amino acids. Here the CDR3 reads CASSAGTGSREQYF. CDR3 sequence (DNA): TGTGCCAGTAGCGCCGGGACAGGGAGCCGCGAGCAGTACTTC.

The chain is built from TRBV5-5 and TRBJ2-7; D not resolved. This CDR3 comprises 16 residues. CDR1 SGHKS and CDR2 YYEKEE come from the germline V gene (reference sequence). Trimming left V 4 bases short and J 3 bases short, with 20 bases between. The CDR3 sequence: CASSRGAPGLYYEQYF. Here the CDR3 DNA reads TGTGCCAGCAGCCGTGGTGCCCCCGGGCTATACTACGAGCAGTACTTC.

The gene calls are TRBV6-5 and TRBJ2-7; no firm D call. Germline V gene sequence: CDR1 MNHEY, CDR2 SVGAGI. The CDR3 sequence is 12 residues long. Trimming stripped 4 bases from V and 6 bases from J, with 10 bases between. In DNA, the CDR3 is TGTGCCAGCAGTTCACGTTTAGGCGAGCAGTACTTC. It yields the protein CASSSRLGEQYF.

The chain employs TRBV10-3 and TRBJ2-1; D tentatively fits TRBD1 or TRBD2 (7 bases each). V was shortened by 7 bases and J by 7 bases, with 20 bases between the two germline ends. Germline loops: CDR1 ENHRY, CDR2 SYGVKD. The CDR3 runs 15 residues. CDR3 nucleotide sequence: TGTGCCATCAATCCAGGGGGAGCGGGAACGAATGAGCAGTTCTTC. It is translated as CAINPGGAGTNEQFF.

The chain uses TRBV9 and TRBJ2-5; tentatively, D is TRBD2 (5 bases). V lost 6 bases and J lost 5, with 14 bases in between. CDR1 and CDR2 (germline): SGDLS, YYNGEE. The CDR3 covers 13 residues. The DNA of the CDR3 is TGTGCCAGCAACGGGGAAGTCGACGAGACCCAGTACTTC. Its protein product is CASNGEVDETQYF. The whole variable domain, filled in from reference TRBV9 and TRBJ2-5, reads DSGVTQTPKHLITATGQRVTLRCSPRSGDLSVYWYQQSLDQGLQFLIQYYNGEERAKGNILERFSAQQFPDLHSELNLSSLELGDSALYFCASNGEVDETQYFGPGTRLLVL.

CDR3 in DNA: TGTGCCAGCAGCCAGGACAGGGTCTATGGCTACACCTTC. Translated, it gives CASSQDRVYGYTF. The rearrangement links TRBV6-5 to TRBJ1-2; 8 positions agree with TRBD1. Germline loops: CDR1 MNHEY, CDR2 SVGAGI. The V segment lost 6 bases and the J segment 4 bases; nucleotides outside the gene matches: 4. The CDR3 runs to 13 residues.

The chain combines TRBV27 with TRBJ1-2; 7 bases fit TRBD1. Trimming removed 0 bases from V and 7 bases from J; junction bases left unmatched: 11. This CDR3 has 16 amino acids. Germline V gene sequence: CDR1 MNHEY, CDR2 SMNVEV (reference sequence). The CDR3 is CASSLSSSYRGGGYTF. CDR3 DNA: TGTGCCAGCAGTTTATCGAGCAGCTACAGGGGTGGTGGCTACACCTTC.

The chain recombines TRBV7-2 with TRBJ1-2, with D perhaps TRBD1 (5 bases). V lost 5 bases and J 4 bases, leaving 8 bases between the germline ends. The germline gives CDR1 SGHTA, CDR2 FQGNSA. The CDR3 runs 12 residues. CDR3 sequence: CASSPTVYGYTF. DNA of the CDR3: TGTGCCAGCAGCCCGACAGTCTATGGCTACACCTTC.

The chain couples TRBV6-1 to TRBJ2-7, with D perhaps TRBD1 or TRBD2 (5 bases each). Trimming shortened V by 8 bases and J by 0 bases, and 11 bases separated the two germline ends. CDR1 is MNHNS, CDR2 SASEGT, per germline. The CDR3 runs to 13 residues. Written as DNA, the CDR3 is TGTGCCAGCGCCGCAGGGAGCTCCTACGAGCAGTACTTC. Protein product: CASAAGSSYEQYF.

Only one count was recorded for this clone. The rearrangement links TRBV29-1 to TRBJ2-7, with a weak D call TRBD2 (6 bases). V dropped 4 bases and J dropped 1 base, with 11 bases sitting between them. CDR3 size: 13 residues. Germline CDR1 reads SQVTM; CDR2 reads ANQGSEA. The CDR3 DNA reads TGCAGCGTTGCTGCAGGGAGGTCCTACGAGCAGTACTTC. Translation: CSVAAGRSYEQYF.

The chain joins TRBV19 to TRBJ2-2; perhaps TRBD1 as D (5 bases). Trimming stripped 6 bases from V and 4 bases from J, with 12 bases between. The CDR3 spans 14 residues. The germline gives CDR1 LNHDA, CDR2 SQIVND (reference sequence). Written as DNA, the CDR3 is TGTGCCAGTAGGTTAGGGGCCAGCACCGGGGAGCTGTTTTTT. This sequence encodes CASRLGASTGELFF. The full variable domain, in which reference TRBV19 and TRBJ2-2 provide the parts outside the CDR3, is DGGITQSPKYLFRKEGQNVTLSCEQNLNHDAMYWYRQDPGQGLRLIYYSQIVNDFQKGDIAEGYSVSREKKESFPLTVTSAQKNPTAFYLCASRLGASTGELFFGEGSRLTVL.

Only one count was recorded for this clone. The V and J genes are TRBV29-1 and TRBJ2-7, with D perhaps matching TRBD2 (6 bases). From germline, CDR1 is SQVTM and CDR2 ANQGSEA. V lost 4 bases and J lost 5, with 15 bases in between. This CDR3 contains 13 residues. The CDR3, as DNA: TGCAGCGTTGTCTCCCGGGAGCCCAACGAGCAGTACTTC. Translated, it gives CSVVSREPNEQYF.

The V call is TRBV5-8, the J call TRBJ1-2, with D unresolved. The V end lost 2 bases, the J end lost 3 bases, and 8 bases lay between the germline ends. This CDR3 has 13 residues. In germline, CDR1 is SGHTS, CDR2 YDEGEE. CDR3 sequence reads: CASSFPIDYGYTF. CDR3 DNA sequence: TGTGCCAGCAGCTTTCCCATTGACTATGGCTACACCTTC.

The J gene is TRBJ2-6, the V gene TRBV27; 9 bases align to TRBD1. There are 18 residues in the CDR3. The V gene end was trimmed by 6 bases and the J gene end by 0 bases; junction bases not matched to a gene: 9. CDR1 MNHEY and CDR2 SMNVEV come from the germline V gene (reference sequence). The CDR3 nucleotides read TGTGCCAGCAGAAGTCTGGACAGGGGCTACTCTGGGGCCAACGTCCTGACTTTC. Translation: CASRSLDRGYSGANVLTF.

The gene calls are TRBV28 and TRBJ1-2; 9 bases line up with TRBD1. Germline V CDR1 and CDR2: MDHEN, SYDVKM. The trim removed 2 bases at V and 4 bases at J, leaving 2 bases unmatched. The length of the CDR3 is 14 residues. The CDR3 is CASSLGTGIYGYTF. In nucleotides, the CDR3 is TGTGCCAGCAGTTTAGGGACAGGGATCTATGGCTACACCTTC.

The rearrangement joins TRBV27 to TRBJ2-7, with TRBD2 as a possible D gene (6 bases). V was pared by 7 bases and J by 1 base, with 17 bases between. Germline values: CDR1 MNHEY, CDR2 SMNVEV (reference sequence). There are 15 residues in the CDR3. This CDR3 is CASTSWLANSYEQYF. The DNA of the CDR3 is TGTGCCAGCACTTCGTGGCTAGCGAATTCCTACGAGCAGTACTTC.

The chain is built from TRBV18 and TRBJ2-7; tentatively, D is TRBD1 (6 bases). Trimming stripped 0 bases from V and 0 bases from J, with 9 bases between. The CDR3 loop spans 15 amino acids. Germline lookup yields CDR1 KGHSH and CDR2 LQKENI. The CDR3 loop reads CASSPPGQSSYEQYF. Here the CDR3 DNA reads TGTGCCAGCTCACCACCCGGACAGTCCTCCTACGAGCAGTACTTC.

In DNA form, the CDR3 reads TGTGCCAGCAGTTTACCCACAGGGACCCATGAAGCTTTCTTT. Its protein is CASSLPTGTHEAFF. The chain carries TRBV28 and TRBJ1-1; D may be TRBD1 (6 bases). Trimming took off 2 bases at V and 7 bases at J, with 14 bases between the two ends. The CDR3 is 14 amino acids. Germline CDR1 MDHEN, CDR2 SYDVKM.

This chain uses TRBV27 with TRBJ1-1, with a tentative D call TRBD1 (5 bases). Germline CDR1 is MNHEY and CDR2 is SMNVEV (reference sequence). The V gene lost 0 bases and the J gene lost 7 bases, with 12 bases spanning the gap. CDR3 size: 14 residues. The CDR3 here is CASSLSRVQGEAFF. The DNA of the CDR3 is TGTGCCAGCAGTTTATCAAGGGTTCAGGGTGAAGCTTTCTTT.